This T cell receptor (beta chain) was captured in a study of blood T cell repertoires in COVID-19. Turning to the study itself: Collection of acute and convalescent COVID-19 samples took place in the United States, Italy and Spain.

The authors' processing: Reference gene primer amplification yielded estimated nucleated cell counts. Only in-frame clones appear in the TCRdb table, and some are missing; sequencing was by immunoSEQ multiplex PCR. The V and J calls and clone size come from that table; D and trimming were worked out from the DNA. The sample contains around 150,000 clones, roughly 80% of which appear only once. Participants' own reports of clinical history determined their cohort assignment. For recovered donors of Cohort 3, there were two negative PCRs, clearance, or symptom resolution. Source material: PBMCs or T cells enriched from blood (not recorded which). The TCR comes from a man aged 45-65 years who had recovered from COVID-19.

The CDR3 DNA is TGTGCCAGTACCCCCTACGGGCGCAGCGATGGCCGGGGGACCCAGTACTTC. This translates into CASTPYGRSDGRGTQYF. The chain is built from TRBV19 and TRBJ2-5, with TRBD2 as a possible D gene (5 bases). Trimming stripped 7 bases from V and 7 bases from J, with 28 bases between. The CDR3 sequence is 17 residues long. Germline assignment: CDR1 LNHDA and CDR2 SQIVND (reference sequence).